This T cell receptor beta chain was sequenced in a study of T cell responses to AZD1222 COVID-19 vaccine. General observations from the study: There were repertoire samples only from the period after the peak T cell response.

The CDR3 length is 18 residues. Trimming took off 1 base at V and 4 bases at J, with 22 bases between the two ends. Germline V CDR1 and CDR2: LNHDA, SQIVND (reference sequence). Profiled with immunoSEQ multiplex PCR; TCRdb holds only in-frame clones, not every one. In the table there are around 210,000 clones, approximately 94% of which are singletons. About this clone: The antigen is unknown.

The chain carries TRBV19 and TRBJ1-2; possible D gene TRBD1, 6 bases. The sequenced sample was peripheral blood, obtained 28 days after the second dose of the MenACWY control vaccine. The source is an adult who received the MenACWY meningococcal vaccine as a control. The CDR3 reads CASSIGTGPGSVGYGYTF. In DNA, the CDR3 is TGTGCCAGTAGTATAGGAACAGGGCCTGGATCGGTTGGCTATGGCTACACCTTC.